This entry lists 28 T cell receptor beta chains sequenced from one sample in a study of blood T cell repertoires in COVID-19 (dated by TCRdb to between 2020 and 2021). The receptor library was made with the immunoSEQ multiplex PCR assay. TCRdb took over this immuneACCESS table, retaining in-frame rearrangements with V and J assigned. Such tables are incomplete; in checked studies, under half of the missing clones stem from an unresolved V gene, and the remainder is unexplained. The sample contains under 200,000 clones, 75% to 90% of them found a single time. The leading ten clones occupy around 6.1% of the sample. Input material: peripheral blood. The receptors stem from a woman aged 40 to 55 with acute or convalescent COVID-19.

This chain connects TRBV19 to TRBJ1-4, with D perhaps TRBD1 (5 bases). With 6 bases removed from V and 5 bases from J, the gap between germline ends came to 16 bases. The CDR3 spans 15 residues. Germline V gene sequence: CDR1 LNHDA, CDR2 SQIVND (reference sequence). Here the CDR3 DNA reads TGTGCCAGTAGCCCCTATGGGGGGGTGAATGAAAAACTGTTTTTT. This translates into CASSPYGGVNEKLFF.

J is TRBJ1-4 and V is TRBV6-5; D might be TRBD1 (5 bases). Trimming left V 8 bases short and J 6 bases short, with 13 bases between. Germline V gene data show CDR1 as MNHEY and CDR2 as SVGAGI. The CDR3 has 13 amino acids. For the CDR3, the DNA is TGTGCCAGCTCAGGGACTCAGGATGAAAAACTGTTTTTT. Its translation: CASSGTQDEKLFF.

This chain connects TRBV27 to TRBJ2-7, with 7 bases aligning to TRBD2. Losses at the gene ends were 5 bases for V and 1 base for J; bases not matched to a gene: 11. This CDR3 has 16 residues. Germline loops: CDR1 MNHEY, CDR2 SMNVEV (reference sequence). CDR3 sequence (DNA): TGTGCCAGCAGTCCAATGACTAGCCTGATTTCCTACGAGCAGTACTTC. As protein: CASSPMTSLISYEQYF.

The genes are TRBV5-1 and TRBJ2-5; the D gene is possibly TRBD2 (6 bases). The CDR3 loop spans 15 amino acids. V lost 6 bases, J lost 5 bases, and 20 bases lay in between. Germline V lookup: CDR1 SGHRS, CDR2 YFSETQ. The DNA for the CDR3 is TGCGCCAGCATCAAATTTGGTACAGGAGGGGAGACCCAGTACTTC. It is translated as CASIKFGTGGETQYF.

V and J are TRBV5-1 and TRBJ1-2, with a possible D match to TRBD1 (5 bases). Trimming took 5 bases from V and 9 from J, leaving 23 bases between them. CDR3 length: 15 residues. Per germline, CDR1 SGHRS and CDR2 YFSETQ. CDR3 loop: CASRNRGNPGRSYTF. The CDR3 nucleotides are TGCGCCAGCAGGAATCGGGGGAATCCTGGCAGGAGCTACACCTTC. The variable domain in full, completed from reference TRBV5-1 and TRBJ1-2, reads KAGVTQTPRYLIKTRGQQVTLSCSPISGHRSVSWYQQTPGQGLQFLFEYFSETQRNKGNFPGRFSGRQFSNSRSEMNVSTLELGDSALYLCASRNRGNPGRSYTFGSGTRLTVV.

The chain carries TRBV6-5 and TRBJ2-7; D unclear. Trimming took off 0 bases at V and 1 base at J, with 10 bases between the two ends. The germline V gene has CDR1 MNHEY and CDR2 SVGAGI. CDR3 length: 15 amino acids. CDR3 sequence: CASSYSTQSSYEQYF. The CDR3 DNA is TGTGCCAGCAGTTACTCGACACAGTCTTCCTACGAGCAGTACTTC.

The V call is TRBV10-2, the J call TRBJ2-7; no clear D gene. The CDR3 runs 13 residues. Trimming took off 6 bases at V and 2 bases at J, with 11 bases between the two ends. Germline assignment: CDR1 WSHSY and CDR2 SAAADI. The CDR3 DNA is TGCGCCAGCAGGGCCTCAATGGCCTACGAGCAGTACTTC. This translates into CASRASMAYEQYF.

This clone has a single count. The rearrangement links TRBV9 to TRBJ2-2, with D uncertain. Germline lookup yields CDR1 SGDLS and CDR2 YYNGEE. The CDR3 contains 14 residues. The V gene lost 3 bases and the J gene lost 0 bases, with 6 bases spanning the gap. The CDR3 nucleotides read TGTGCCAGCAGCGCCCGTACGAACACCGGGGAGCTGTTTTTT. Its translation: CASSARTNTGELFF.

This clone was seen only a few times. This chain links TRBV5-1 with TRBJ1-3, with TRBD1 as a possible D gene (5 bases). The V gene's germline CDR1 is SGHRS and CDR2 YFSETQ. The CDR3 has 18 residues. Between the trimmed V and J ends, which lost 0 bases and 0 bases, there was a span of 16 bases. The CDR3 loop is CASSLAPIRQFSGNTIYF. The CDR3 DNA reads TGCGCCAGCAGCTTGGCCCCAATTCGACAGTTCTCTGGAAACACCATATATTTT.

This sequence joins TRBV11-2 and TRBJ1-1, with D uncertain. CDR1 and CDR2 (germline): SGHAT, FQNNGV. The CDR3 length is 15 residues. V was clipped by 5 bases and J by 6 bases, with 19 bases between them. The CDR3 loop is CASSPTGSAGSEAFF. The CDR3 nucleotides read TGTGCCAGCAGCCCCACGGGGAGCGCCGGGTCTGAAGCTTTCTTT.

V usage is TRBV7-6 and J usage is TRBJ1-1, with D maybe TRBD1 (5 bases). The CDR3 is 16 amino acids. Germline V gives CDR1 SGHVS, CDR2 FNYEAQ. V dropped 4 bases and J dropped 1 base, with 16 bases sitting between them. DNA for the CDR3: TGTGCCAGCAGCTCTCCGGCGGGGGTGGCGAACACTGAAGCTTTCTTT. Its protein product is CASSSPAGVANTEAFF. The entire variable domain, with the rest obtained from reference TRBV7-6 and TRBJ1-1, is as follows: GAGVSQSPRYKVTKRGQDVALRCDPISGHVSLYWYRQALGQGPEFLTYFNYEAQQDKSGLPNDRFSAERPEGSISTLTIQRTEQRDSAMYRCASSSPAGVANTEAFFGQGTRLTVV.

This chain joins TRBV28 and TRBJ2-7; TRBD2 matches 9 bases. V dropped 4 bases and J dropped 4; count of bases not matched to a gene: 5. The germline V gene has CDR1 MDHEN and CDR2 SYDVKM. The CDR3 extends over 14 amino acids. For the CDR3, the DNA is TGTGCCAGCAGTTCCCCGGGACTAGCTTACGAGCAGTACTTC. It codes for CASSSPGLAYEQYF.

The chain employs TRBV30 and TRBJ1-1; D is uncertain. The CDR3 is 13 residues long. Trimming removed 0 bases from V and 0 bases from J, with 5 bases in between. Germline V gene sequence: CDR1 GTSNPN, CDR2 SVGIG (reference sequence). DNA of the CDR3: TGTGCCTGGAGTGTATCCGTGAACACTGAAGCTTTCTTT. Protein product: CAWSVSVNTEAFF.

The chain couples TRBV2 to TRBJ2-7; 10 bases are a match to TRBD2. CDR1 and CDR2 from the germline V gene are SNHLY and FYNNEI. The length of the CDR3 is 16 residues. V dropped 6 bases and J dropped 2; count of bases not matched to a gene: 10. The CDR3 sequence: CASSGTTSGSTYEQYF. The DNA of the CDR3 is TGTGCCAGCAGCGGAACGACTAGCGGGTCCACCTACGAGCAGTACTTC.

The V call is TRBV6-5, the J call TRBJ1-3; no definite D call. Germline-derived CDR1 and CDR2 are MNHEY and SVGAGI. Trimming took off 0 bases at V and 4 bases at J, with 13 bases between the two ends. The length of the CDR3 is 16 residues. For the CDR3, the DNA is TGTGCCAGCAGTTACTCGACGCGGGCCCAGGGAAACACCATATATTTT. Amino acid sequence: CASSYSTRAQGNTIYF.

The rearrangement uses TRBV29-1 and TRBJ1-3; D is ambiguous. CDR3 length: 14 residues. Germline assignment: CDR1 SQVTM and CDR2 ANQGSEA. Trimming left V 0 bases short and J 0 bases short, with 6 bases between. The CDR3 is CSVEDASSGNTIYF. The CDR3 DNA is TGCAGCGTTGAAGATGCGAGCTCTGGAAACACCATATATTTT.

This chain connects TRBV3-1 (or the pseudogene TRBV3-2) to TRBJ2-7, with 9 bases identical to TRBD2. With V trimmed by 0 bases and J by 6 bases, 6 bases remained unmatched. In germline, CDR1 is LGHDT, CDR2 YNNKEL (reference sequence). The CDR3 covers 15 residues. CDR3: CASSQDWGLASEQYF. Written as DNA, the CDR3 is TGTGCCAGCAGCCAAGATTGGGGACTAGCATCCGAGCAGTACTTC.

The chain is built from TRBV25-1 and TRBJ2-1; 9 positions match TRBD2. V dropped 5 bases and J dropped 5; count of bases not matched to a gene: 16. This CDR3 region has 18 residues. Per germline, CDR1 MGHDK and CDR2 SYGVNS. The CDR3 coding sequence is TGTGCCAGCAGTTCCCACACAAGCGGGAGGAATATAGACAATGAGCAGTTCTTC. Protein product: CASSSHTSGRNIDNEQFF.

The rearrangement links TRBV12-2 to TRBJ2-6; no check of the table's D call, TRBD2, against the DNA was made. TRBV12-2 is a pseudogene segment. The CDR3 totals 15 residues. CDR3 nucleotides: TGTGCAAGTCGCTTAAGAGTCTCTGGGGCCAACGTCCTGACTTTC. Residues: CASRLRVSGANVLTF.

The rearrangement uses TRBV11-2 and TRBJ2-7; TRBD1 matches 8 bases. Trimming took 4 bases from V and 2 from J; bases not matched to a gene: 4. Germline values: CDR1 SGHAT, CDR2 FQNNGV. The CDR3 contains 14 residues. The CDR3 sequence is CASSYLQGAYEQYF. The CDR3 DNA reads as TGTGCCAGCAGCTACCTACAGGGGGCCTACGAGCAGTACTTC.

The CDR3 DNA reads as TGTGCCAGCAGTGAACTAGGTGGGGTGGGGGAGGCTAAGCAGTTCTTC. As protein: CASSELGGVGEAKQFF. The chain is built from TRBV6-1 and TRBJ2-1; tentative D call: TRBD2 (6 bases). The germline V and J ends were trimmed by 2 bases and 11 bases, with 22 bases remaining between them. The CDR3 totals 16 residues. The germline V gene encodes CDR1 MNHNS and CDR2 SASEGT.

The chain carries TRBV19 and TRBJ1-2; D is ambiguous. V was pared by 5 bases and J by 2 bases, with 6 bases between. Germline CDR1 LNHDA, CDR2 SQIVND (reference sequence). The CDR3 length is 12 residues. As DNA, the CDR3 is TGTGCCAGTAGTCCTCCGAACTATGGCTACACCTTC. As protein: CASSPPNYGYTF.

The J gene is TRBJ1-1, the V gene TRBV28; a weak D match, TRBD1 (6 bases). The V end lost 6 bases, the J end lost 1 base, and 9 bases lay between the germline ends. CDR3 length: 13 residues. The germline V gene has CDR1 MDHEN and CDR2 SYDVKM. CDR3 sequence (DNA): TGTGCCAGCAGGAAACAGGGGAACACTGAAGCTTTCTTT. Residues: CASRKQGNTEAFF.

J is TRBJ1-1 and V is TRBV28; D not certain. In germline, CDR1 is MDHEN, CDR2 SYDVKM. The CDR3 has 12 residues. The V gene lost 6 bases and the J gene lost 1 base, with 6 bases spanning the gap. For the CDR3, the DNA is TGTGCCAGCAGGAGACAGAACACTGAAGCTTTCTTT. It specifies CASRRQNTEAFF.

V and J are TRBV10-3 and TRBJ1-5; TRBD1 aligns across 7 bases. CDR3 length: 14 residues. Germline-derived CDR1 and CDR2 are ENHRY and SYGVKD. V lost 4 bases, J lost 2 bases, and 2 bases stayed unmatched. CDR3 residues: CAISGGQGNQPQHF. CDR3 coding DNA: TGTGCCATCAGTGGAGGACAGGGCAATCAGCCCCAGCATTTT.

The chain is built from TRBV18 and TRBJ2-7, with TRBD1 matching 9 bases. CDR1 KGHSH and CDR2 LQKENI come from the germline V gene. The CDR3 has 14 amino acids. V lost 5 bases to trimming and J lost 3 bases; unmatched junction nucleotides: 5. The chain's CDR3 is CASSIGQGYYEQYF. The CDR3 DNA follows: TGTGCCAGCTCAATAGGACAGGGGTACTACGAGCAGTACTTC.

The chain links TRBV11-2 to TRBJ1-3; D may be TRBD1 (6 bases). V was clipped by 5 bases and J by 2 bases, with 16 bases between them. This CDR3 contains 16 residues. CDR1 is SGHAT, CDR2 FQNNGV, per germline. The CDR3 is CASSLMTGEPGNTIYF. CDR3 nucleotide sequence: TGTGCCAGCAGCCTGATGACAGGAGAACCTGGAAACACCATATATTTT.

The chain employs TRBV5-1 and TRBJ2-7; 7 bases are shared with TRBD1. Trimming at V came to 0 bases and at J to 5 bases, leaving 5 bases not matched to a gene. Germline V CDR1 and CDR2: SGHRS, YFSETQ. The CDR3 length is 14 residues. This CDR3 reads CASSLGQGRDEQYF. The CDR3 DNA reads TGCGCCAGCAGCTTGGGACAGGGAAGGGACGAGCAGTACTTC.